This TCR beta chain was found in a study of control samples from healthy donors and cancer patients. Libraries were prepared by immunoSEQ multiplex PCR; TCRdb keeps only in-frame clonotypes and omits some of them. The sample includes 90,000 or so clones, around 83% of them seen just once. The CDR3 is made up of 14 amino acids. The V gene lost 5 bases and the J gene lost 0 bases, with 8 bases spanning the gap. The V gene's germline CDR1 is SGHTA and CDR2 FQGNSA. The sequenced sample was blood. The sequence was collected from a woman aged 45-59 years in good health. V usage is TRBV7-2 and J usage is TRBJ1-3; D unresolved. The DNA for the CDR3 is TGTGCCAGCAGCCCGACGAGCTCTGGAAACACCATATATTTT. Residues: CASSPTSSGNTIYF.